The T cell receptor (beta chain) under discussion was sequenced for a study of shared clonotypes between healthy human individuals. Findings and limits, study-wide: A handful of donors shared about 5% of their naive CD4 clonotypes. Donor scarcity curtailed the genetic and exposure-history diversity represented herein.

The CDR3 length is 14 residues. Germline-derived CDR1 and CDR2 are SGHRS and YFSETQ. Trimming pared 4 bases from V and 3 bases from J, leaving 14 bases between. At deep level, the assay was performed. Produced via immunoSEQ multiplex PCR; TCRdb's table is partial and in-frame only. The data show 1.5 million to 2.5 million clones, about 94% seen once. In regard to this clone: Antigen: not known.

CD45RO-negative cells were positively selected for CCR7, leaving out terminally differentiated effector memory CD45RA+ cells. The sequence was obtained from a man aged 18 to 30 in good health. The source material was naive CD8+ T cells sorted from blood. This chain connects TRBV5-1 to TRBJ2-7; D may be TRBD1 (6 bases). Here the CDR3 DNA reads TGCGCCAGCAGCCCAGGGGATAAATTCTACGAGCAGTACTTC. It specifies CASSPGDKFYEQYF.